This T cell receptor (beta chain) was identified during a study of post-analysis software for immune sequencing data (dated by TCRdb to the mid-2010s). For the wider study: The recorded disease courses included relapsing-remitting, secondary progressive and progressive-relapsing multiple sclerosis, and some patients had no subtype annotation. Patient repertoires were compared against ten to twelve previously published healthy control repertoires from donors aged about 6 to 27 years. A subset of samples was prepared in parallel using single-end sample barcoding, then pooled and co-amplified after Illumina adapter ligation. Beyond this particular receptor, the publication reports: Significantly lower normalized Chao1 diversity was found in multiple sclerosis patients than in controls, suggesting substantial peripheral T-cell clonal expansion. About 5 TRBV segments, including TRBV5-6, TRBV5-1 and TRBV20-1, were significantly more frequent in patients than controls. Direct clustering with F measure showed strong co-clustering of samples prepared in the same batch, prompting a batch-effect correction. The control group was slightly older than the multiple sclerosis patient group.

This clonotype was observed a handful of times. Its binding antigen is unknown. The input lacks base qualities; no much larger clone sits a single base away. TCR beta repertoires were profiled from peripheral blood of 13 young patients with multiple sclerosis to demonstrate the VDJtools post-analysis software. The patients with multiple sclerosis were children and adolescents between about 6 and 17 years of age. The V and J ends are trimmed by 0 bases and 0 bases, leaving 10 bases between them. The CDR3 measures 16 amino acids from cysteine to phenylalanine. Just the 48-base CDR3 DNA is kept, in frame starting at base 1. The germline V gene (reference sequence) specifies SGHKS as CDR1 and YYEKEE as CDR2. The library came from PCR. TCRdb shows the sequencer as Illumina HiSeq 2500. To reduce PCR and sequencing biases, unique molecular identifiers were built into the TCR beta cDNA libraries. Every 1 to 10 million input T cells yielded 500,000 or so cDNA molecules, meaning each molecule approximated one T cell. Patient libraries were prepared and sequenced with the same protocol used for the earlier healthy control dataset. Within a given batch, samples were prepared together, multiplexed and sequenced on the same HiSeq lane. On the study's bioinformatics: Raw barcoded reads were processed with MIGEC, and single-read molecular identifier groups were discarded before consensus assembly and CDR3 extraction. Clonotype tables were post-analysed with VDJtools, and diversity was normalized by down-sampling all datasets to the smallest sample size. Repertoire overlap clustering matched CDR3 amino acid but not nucleotide sequences to correct batch-related cross-sample contamination. TCRdb cleaned the public reads at Q25 with fastp, built clones with MiXCR and kept in-frame beta chains. Each CDR3 protein appears once, grouped with its most common genes and DNA. TCRdb, not the authors, supplied the V and J calls. The sample includes roughly 800,000 distinct CDR3 sequences, with about 32% observed a single time. Of the sample, more than 0.45% falls within the top ten clones.

The sequence links TRBV5-5 to TRBJ1-5; there is no confident call for the D gene. The TCR originated in a girl aged 10 to 17 with multiple sclerosis. Source material: blood. CDR3 reads: CASSLGTFLSNQPQHF. The DNA is as follows: TGTGCCAGCAGCTTGGGGACGTTCCTTAGCAATCAGCCCCAGCATTTT.